The 22 T cell receptor beta chains listed next were all sequenced from one sample in a study of blood T cell repertoires in COVID-19 (dated by TCRdb to the early 2020s). Library generation was performed with the immunoSEQ multiplex PCR assay. The clones in this table, taken by TCRdb from immuneACCESS, are in-frame only. Not every clone is retained; where verified, under half of the shortfall comes from an unresolved V gene, and the cause of the rest is unknown. This sample is represented by approximately 180,000 clones; approximately 86% of them were singletons. Roughly 1.4% of the sample is held by the ten biggest clonotypes. The sequenced sample consisted of peripheral blood. Receptor source: a woman aged 45-65 years with acute or convalescent COVID-19.

The rearrangement uses TRBV5-6 and TRBJ1-5; D perhaps matches TRBD1 (6 bases). Trimming shortened V by 3 bases and J by 3 bases, and 10 bases separated the two germline ends. Germline lookup yields CDR1 SGHDT and CDR2 YYEEEE. There are 14 residues in the CDR3. The CDR3 region has the DNA TGTGCCAGCAGCTATCAGGGGTCCAATCAGCCCCAGCATTTT. It translates to CASSYQGSNQPQHF.

The chain is built from TRBV9 and TRBJ2-6; no definite D call. Germline V gives CDR1 SGDLS, CDR2 YYNGEE. This CDR3 comprises 13 residues. The V and J ends lost 2 bases and 3 bases respectively, with 3 bases between them. CDR3 nucleotide sequence: TGTGCCAGCAGCGTCGGTGGGGCCAACGTCCTGACTTTC. Encoded protein: CASSVGGANVLTF.

In its sample, this clone was seen once. The rearrangement uses TRBV11-2 and TRBJ2-1, with TRBD1 as a possible D gene (6 bases). Trimming pared 8 bases from V and 5 bases from J, leaving 10 bases between. Germline lookup yields CDR1 SGHAT and CDR2 FQNNGV. The CDR3 extends over 12 amino acids. CDR3: CASLGADNEQFF. The CDR3 DNA reads TGTGCCAGCCTGGGGGCGGACAATGAGCAGTTCTTC.

This chain connects TRBV6-6 to TRBJ1-6, with D perhaps TRBD1 (5 bases). CDR1 is MNHNY, CDR2 SVGAGI, per germline (reference sequence). The V gene lost 5 bases and the J gene lost 11 bases, with 10 bases spanning the gap. The CDR3 is made up of 12 amino acids. CDR3 residues: CASSLKTAPLHF. CDR3 coding DNA: TGTGCCAGCAGTCTTAAGACAGCACCCCTCCACTTT.

This clone was counted a single time. The rearrangement uses TRBV4-1 and TRBJ1-2; D not resolved. The ends were cut back, 4 bases at V and 8 bases at J, with 17 bases in the middle. This CDR3 region has 14 residues. Germline CDR1 and CDR2: MGHRA and YSYEKL. For the CDR3, the DNA is TGCGCCAGCAGCCCGTTGACACCCCAAGGCGGCTACACCTTC. As protein: CASSPLTPQGGYTF.

This chain connects TRBV4-1 to TRBJ1-2; perhaps TRBD1 as D (5 bases). The CDR3 totals 14 residues. Germline V gene sequence: CDR1 MGHRA, CDR2 YSYEKL. Trimming cost V 3 bases and J 4 bases, with 12 bases left between them. In DNA, the CDR3 is TGCGCCAGCAGCCAGATCGACAGAGGCTATGGCTACACCTTC. Protein sequence: CASSQIDRGYGYTF.

In DNA form, the CDR3 reads TGCAGCGTCGCCGAAAGGGGGCGAGAGACCCAGTACTTC. This gives the protein CSVAERGRETQYF. This chain joins TRBV29-1 and TRBJ2-5; 7 positions agree with TRBD1. The CDR3 has 13 amino acids. The V gene's germline CDR1 is SQVTM and CDR2 ANQGSEA. The V segment lost 6 bases and the J segment 4 bases; nucleotides outside the gene matches: 8.

The CDR3 sequence is CATSSGVTTDTQYF. The CDR3 DNA reads TGTGCCACCAGCTCAGGGGTCACCACAGATACGCAGTATTTT. The chain has TRBV24-1 and TRBJ2-3; D may be TRBD1 (6 bases). V shed 7 bases and J shed 2 bases, with 12 bases lying between them. The CDR3 runs to 14 residues. Germline CDR1 and CDR2: KGHDR and SFDVKD.

CDR3 sequence reads: CASSLGAYGSPLHF. As DNA, the CDR3 is TGTGCCAGCAGCTTAGGGGCCTATGGATCACCCCTCCACTTT. The V gene is TRBV7-2, the J gene TRBJ1-6, with D hard to call. Deletions cut 1 base from V and 10 bases from J, with 11 bases between. In germline, CDR1 is SGHTA, CDR2 FQGNSA. CDR3 size: 14 residues. Full variable domain (rest looked up from reference TRBV7-2 and TRBJ1-6): GAGVSQSPSNKVTEKGKDVELRCDPISGHTALYWYRQSLGQGLEFLIYFQGNSAPDKSGLPSDRFSAERTGGSVSTLTIQRTQQEDSAVYLCASSLGAYGSPLHFGNGTRLTVT.

This chain uses TRBV4-1 with TRBJ1-6; D might be TRBD1 (6 bases). The CDR3 runs to 15 residues. Per the germline V gene, CDR1 is MGHRA and CDR2 is YSYEKL. Trimming removed 3 bases from V and 9 bases from J, with 15 bases in between. CDR3 DNA: TGCGCCAGCAGCCACTACAGGGAGGGAGGTTCACCCCTCCACTTT. Its protein is CASSHYREGGSPLHF.

This sequence joins TRBV30 and TRBJ2-1; TRBD1 might be the D (5 bases). This CDR3 is built from 15 residues. Trimming stripped 4 bases from V and 5 bases from J, with 18 bases between. Germline assignment: CDR1 GTSNPN and CDR2 SVGIG (reference sequence). The CDR3 DNA reads as TGTGCCTGGAATCCGTGGAACAGGATTCACAATGAGCAGTTCTTC. Protein sequence: CAWNPWNRIHNEQFF.

V is TRBV11-1 and J is TRBJ2-7; 7 bases are shared with TRBD2. This CDR3 region has 15 residues. Looked up from germline, CDR1 is SGHAT and CDR2 is FQDESV (reference sequence). J was trimmed by 3 bases and V by 1 base; bases with no gene match: 6. The CDR3 coding sequence is TGTGCCAGCAGCTTAGGAGCGGGGCCCTTCTACGAGCAGTACTTC. Residues: CASSLGAGPFYEQYF.

V usage is TRBV2 and J usage is TRBJ1-1, with no clear D. Germline loops: CDR1 SNHLY, CDR2 FYNNEI. V was trimmed by 7 bases and J by 0 bases, leaving 12 bases between them. The CDR3 runs to 14 residues. The CDR3 sequence: CASKLEGLNTEAFF. The DNA for the CDR3 is TGTGCCAGCAAGTTGGAGGGTTTGAACACTGAAGCTTTCTTT.

This chain connects TRBV29-1 to TRBJ2-3, with 9 bases lining up with TRBD2. The CDR3 is 14 residues long. Per germline, CDR1 SQVTM and CDR2 ANQGSEA. Trimming took 8 bases from V and 3 from J; bases not matched to a gene: 9. The CDR3 loop is CSFGGGAVTDTQYF. CDR3 in DNA: TGCAGCTTCGGCGGGGGGGCGGTTACAGATACGCAGTATTTT.

V usage is TRBV20-1 and J usage is TRBJ1-5, with D perhaps matching TRBD1 (5 bases). The V and J ends lost 3 bases and 2 bases respectively, with 11 bases between them. Germline V gene sequence: CDR1 DFQATT, CDR2 SNEGSKA (reference sequence). This CDR3 is 14 amino acids long. In DNA form, the CDR3 reads TGCAGTGCTAGTTGGGGCCAGGGCAATCAGCCCCAGCATTTT. Its translation: CSASWGQGNQPQHF.

This chain uses TRBV3-1 (or the pseudogene TRBV3-2) with TRBJ1-2; no definite D call. Germline V gene sequence: CDR1 LGHDT, CDR2 YNNKEL (reference sequence). V was pared by 1 base and J by 5 bases, with 8 bases between. The CDR3 consists of 13 residues. CDR3 coding DNA: TGTGCCAGCAGCCAAGGAATTCAGTATGGCTACACCTTC. Translating gives CASSQGIQYGYTF.

The chain is built from TRBV7-9 and TRBJ1-4; D remains ambiguous. V shed 6 bases and J shed 4 bases, with 12 bases lying between them. Germline CDR1 and CDR2: SEHNR and FQNEAQ (reference sequence). There are 14 residues in the CDR3. The CDR3 here is CASRPTADNEKLFF. The CDR3 coding sequence is TGTGCCAGCAGGCCAACAGCGGATAATGAAAAACTGTTTTTT.

V is TRBV4-1 and J is TRBJ2-7; D is undetermined. Trimming shortened V by 3 bases and J by 1 base, and 13 bases separated the two germline ends. Germline CDR1 reads MGHRA; CDR2 reads YSYEKL. The CDR3 is 15 residues long. In DNA form, the CDR3 reads TGCGCCAGCAGCCAGTTCCTTGGAGATTCCTACGAGCAGTACTTC. Its protein is CASSQFLGDSYEQYF.

The CDR3 DNA reads as TGTGCCAGCTCACCACTGACAGGGGTCGGGGCCAACGTCCTGACTTTC. Protein sequence: CASSPLTGVGANVLTF. This chain joins TRBV18 and TRBJ2-6; 8 bases match TRBD1. This CDR3 comprises 16 residues. Unmatched junction bases numbered 3, after V lost 1 base and J lost 4 bases. The germline V gene has CDR1 KGHSH and CDR2 LQKENI. Full variable domain (outside the CDR3, taken from reference TRBV18 and TRBJ2-6): NAGVMQNPRHLVRRRGQEARLRCSPMKGHSHVYWYRQLPEEGLKFMVYLQKENIIDESGMPKERFSAEFPKEGPSILRIQQVVRGDSAAYFCASSPLTGVGANVLTFGAGSRLTVL.

J is TRBJ1-2 and V is TRBV9; D ambiguous. Germline CDR1 is SGDLS and CDR2 is YYNGEE. V was clipped by 5 bases and J by 4 bases, with 15 bases between them. This CDR3 contains 14 residues. CDR3 coding DNA: TGTGCCAGCAGTGGCAATGGGCAGATCTATGGCTACACCTTC. Protein: CASSGNGQIYGYTF.

V and J are TRBV7-9 and TRBJ1-5, with 8 bases identical to TRBD1. The germline CDR1 and CDR2 sequences are SEHNR and FQNEAQ (reference sequence). V gave up 4 bases and J gave up 2 bases; unmatched junction bases: 4. The CDR3 consists of 15 residues. CDR3 amino acids: CASSSQGGGNQPQHF. CDR3 DNA: TGTGCCAGCAGCTCACAGGGGGGTGGCAATCAGCCCCAGCATTTT.

The V call is TRBV18, the J call TRBJ1-3; 7 bases align to TRBD1. The CDR3 is made up of 15 amino acids. The V gene's germline CDR1 is KGHSH and CDR2 LQKENI. Unmatched junction bases numbered 1, after V lost 1 base and J lost 1 base. The CDR3 protein is CASSPQGASGNTIYF. The CDR3 nucleotides are TGTGCCAGCTCACCACAGGGGGCTTCTGGAAACACCATATATTTT.